This T cell receptor (beta chain) was sequenced for a study of T cell repertoires in cytomegalovirus infection. TCRdb processed the reads anew with MiXCR; each CDR3 protein has one entry. In the table there are more than 85,000 distinct CDR3 sequences, 23% of which are singletons. For this clonotype: No antigen is known for it.

Study-level results: The ex vivo response showed dominance by HLA-C-restricted CMV-specific TCR beta clonotypes.

The germline gives CDR1 SQVTM, CDR2 ANQGSEA. CDR3 size: 12 residues. With 8 bases removed from V and 5 bases from J, the gap between germline ends came to 15 bases. This TCR was recovered from a human donor in good health (CMV status not recorded). Some clones in this sample may be carry-over from other donors' samples. The sample was CD8+ T cells from PBMCs. The chain carries TRBV29-1 and TRBJ2-5; tentatively, D is TRBD2 (6 bases). As DNA, the CDR3 is TGCAGCTGTTGGGGGGAAAGTGAGACCCAGTACTTC. As protein: CSCWGESETQYF.